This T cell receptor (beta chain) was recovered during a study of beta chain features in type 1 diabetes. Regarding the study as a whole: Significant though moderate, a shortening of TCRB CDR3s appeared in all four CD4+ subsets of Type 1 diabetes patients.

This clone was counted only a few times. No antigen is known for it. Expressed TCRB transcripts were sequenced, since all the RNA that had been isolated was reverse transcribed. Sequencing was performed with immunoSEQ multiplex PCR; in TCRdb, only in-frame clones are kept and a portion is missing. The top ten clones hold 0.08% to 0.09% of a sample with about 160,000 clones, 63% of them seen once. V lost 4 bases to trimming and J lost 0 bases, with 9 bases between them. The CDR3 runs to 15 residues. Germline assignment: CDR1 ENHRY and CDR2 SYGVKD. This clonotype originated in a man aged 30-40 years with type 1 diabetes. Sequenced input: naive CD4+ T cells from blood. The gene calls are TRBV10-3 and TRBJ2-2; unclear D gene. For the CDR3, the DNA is TGTGCCATCAGTGGTCGGACGGCGAACACCGGGGAGCTGTTTTTT. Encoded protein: CAISGRTANTGELFF.